Below are 25 T cell receptor beta chains sequenced from a single sample in a study of blood T cell repertoires in COVID-19. Data came from immunoSEQ multiplex PCR; TCRdb stores just in-frame clones and leaves some out. The table has 250,000 or so clones, about 87% seen once. The sequencing sample was made of PBMCs or T cells enriched from blood (not recorded which). Every receptor here comes from a woman aged 45-65 years who had recovered from COVID-19.

The chain is built from TRBV3-1 (or the pseudogene TRBV3-2) and TRBJ1-1; TRBD1 matches 8 bases. Germline V gene data show CDR1 as LGHDT and CDR2 as YNNKEL (reference sequence). J was trimmed by 5 bases and V by 5 bases; bases with no gene match: 7. The CDR3 runs to 14 residues. The CDR3 region has the DNA TGTGCCAGCAGCGCTCGGACAGGGAAGACTGAAGCTTTCTTT. Protein: CASSARTGKTEAFF.

The J gene is TRBJ2-2, the V gene TRBV11-1, with 11 bases aligning to TRBD2. Trimming took 5 bases from V and 1 from J; bases not matched to a gene: 3. CDR3 length: 16 amino acids. Germline CDR1 and CDR2: SGHAT and FQDESV (reference sequence). CDR3 sequence (DNA): TGTGCCAGCAGCCAGGGGACTAGCGGGAACACCGGGGAGCTGTTTTTT. It is translated as CASSQGTSGNTGELFF.

This chain links TRBV28 with TRBJ2-4, with 7 bases matching TRBD2. Germline V gene sequence: CDR1 MDHEN, CDR2 SYDVKM. V was pared by 4 bases and J by 8 bases, with 14 bases of the junction left unmatched. This CDR3 region has 16 residues. The CDR3 nucleotides are TGTGCCAGCAGTTCTTGGCGGGAGAAAAAGGGAGACATTCAGTACTTC. Its protein product is CASSSWREKKGDIQYF.

The chain recombines TRBV4-2 with TRBJ2-7; possible D gene TRBD2, 5 bases. This CDR3 is 14 amino acids long. Per the germline V gene, CDR1 is LGHNA and CDR2 is YNFKEQ. The V gene lost 3 bases and the J gene lost 4 bases, with 13 bases spanning the gap. DNA for the CDR3: TGTGCCAGCAGCCAGGGAAAAGGAGGTTACGAGCAGTACTTC. It codes for CASSQGKGGYEQYF.

The chain joins TRBV18 to TRBJ2-1; no clear D gene. V dropped 1 base and J dropped 7 bases, with 8 bases sitting between them. Germline CDR1 is KGHSH and CDR2 is LQKENI. The CDR3 is 13 residues long. Here the CDR3 DNA reads TGTGCCAGCTCACCACGAAGCGTAAATGAGCAGTTCTTC. Translating it yields CASSPRSVNEQFF.

The genes are TRBV19 and TRBJ1-5, with D hard to call. There are 13 residues in the CDR3. Germline V gives CDR1 LNHDA, CDR2 SQIVND (reference sequence). V gave up 10 bases and J gave up 5 bases, with 15 bases separating them. The CDR3 protein is CATSFGEDQPQHF. The CDR3 nucleotides are TGTGCCACCTCCTTCGGAGAGGATCAGCCCCAGCATTTT.

V is TRBV4-2 and J is TRBJ1-1; D is uncertain. The germline V gene encodes CDR1 LGHNA and CDR2 YNFKEQ. CDR3 length equals 13 residues. The germline V and J ends were trimmed by 4 bases and 1 base, with 7 bases remaining between them. The CDR3 DNA reads as TGTGCCAGCAGCCCTCGCGGGAACACTGAAGCTTTCTTT. Protein sequence: CASSPRGNTEAFF.

This clone has only a few counts. The chain recombines TRBV27 with TRBJ1-2, with TRBD1 identical over 9 bases. From germline, CDR1 is MNHEY and CDR2 SMNVEV (reference sequence). The CDR3 has 13 amino acids. After removal of 7 bases from V and 5 bases from J, the junction contained 5 bases not matched to a gene. The CDR3 DNA is TGTGCCAGCAAACCCGGGACAGGGTATGGCTACACCTTC. It encodes CASKPGTGYGYTF.

The chain combines TRBV27 with TRBJ2-5; 11 nucleotides agree with TRBD2. After removal of 3 bases from V and 7 bases from J, the junction contained 19 bases not matched to a gene. The germline CDR1 and CDR2 sequences are MNHEY and SMNVEV (reference sequence). The CDR3 has 19 residues. In DNA, the CDR3 is TGTGCCAGCAGTTTGCGACTAGCGGGGAGCACCATCATGGCCTCGACCCAGTACTTC. Protein product: CASSLRLAGSTIMASTQYF.

The chain combines TRBV11-1 with TRBJ1-2, with D possibly being TRBD1 (6 bases). Germline V gene lookup returns CDR1 SGHAT and CDR2 FQDESV (reference sequence). The CDR3 is 14 amino acids. Between the trimmed V and J ends, which lost 5 bases and 6 bases, there was a span of 16 bases. The CDR3 DNA follows: TGTGCCAGCAGCCAAACAGGGAAGGGTGATGGCTACACCTTC. It yields the protein CASSQTGKGDGYTF.

The rearrangement joins TRBV2 to TRBJ2-1; 11 nucleotides line up with TRBD2. Germline V lookup: CDR1 SNHLY, CDR2 FYNNEI. The CDR3 has 15 residues. Trimming at V came to 3 bases and at J to 7 bases, leaving 5 bases not matched to a gene. This CDR3 reads CASSDTGLAANEQFF. DNA for the CDR3: TGTGCCAGCAGTGATACGGGACTAGCGGCAAATGAGCAGTTCTTC.

The chain uses TRBV12-2 and TRBJ1-5. TRBV12-2 is a pseudogene locus. The CDR3 runs to 13 residues. CDR3 region: CASRFNSVQPQHF. CDR3 sequence (DNA): TGTGCAAGTCGCTTCAATTCGGTGCAGCCCCAGCATTTT.

The chain links TRBV18 to TRBJ2-2, with TRBD2 matching over 9 bases. Germline-derived CDR1 and CDR2 are KGHSH and LQKENI. J gave up 4 bases and V 0 bases, and 6 bases lay outside the gene matches. The CDR3 has 17 residues. CDR3 in DNA: TGTGCCAGCTCACCACCCGCGGGAGGGCCGGGCACCGGGGAGCTGTTTTTT. Amino acids: CASSPPAGGPGTGELFF.

This chain links TRBV7-2 with TRBJ2-4; tentative D call: TRBD2 (5 bases). The ends were cut back, 2 bases at V and 11 bases at J, with 13 bases in the middle. CDR1 is SGHTA, CDR2 FQGNSA, per germline. The CDR3 totals 13 residues. The CDR3 DNA reads TGTGCCAGCAGCTTACGTGGGGAGTCGGTTCAGTACTTC. It encodes CASSLRGESVQYF.

The CDR3 loop is CASSQDSGTDTQYF. CDR3 in DNA: TGCGCCAGCAGCCAAGACTCGGGCACAGATACGCAGTATTTT. The V call is TRBV4-3, the J call TRBJ2-3; D unresolved. V was shortened by 0 bases and J by 1 base, with 5 bases between the two germline ends. The CDR3 has 14 amino acids. In germline, CDR1 is LGHNA, CDR2 YSLEER.

The chain employs TRBV18 and TRBJ2-1, with 7 bases identical to TRBD1. The germline V gene encodes CDR1 KGHSH and CDR2 LQKENI. The CDR3 has 14 residues. J was trimmed by 5 bases and V by 4 bases; bases with no gene match: 5. This CDR3 reads CASSLQGQHNEQFF. The CDR3 DNA reads TGTGCCAGCTCACTACAGGGACAGCACAATGAGCAGTTCTTC.

The chain has TRBV7-3 and TRBJ2-1, with 8 nucleotides matching TRBD2. V lost 6 bases to trimming and J lost 5 bases; unmatched junction nucleotides: 12. CDR1 is SGHTA and CDR2 is FQGTGA in the germline V gene. The length of the CDR3 is 16 residues. The CDR3 sequence: CASSLRAGLGNNEQFF. In DNA form, the CDR3 reads TGTGCCAGCAGTCTTCGGGCGGGACTAGGGAACAATGAGCAGTTCTTC.

The chain has TRBV12-3 or TRBV12-4 and TRBJ1-1; possible D gene TRBD1, 5 bases. CDR3 length equals 13 residues. The ends were cut back, 5 bases at V and 5 bases at J, with 12 bases in the middle. This CDR3 reads CASSLREGTEAFF. CDR3 in DNA: TGTGCCAGCAGTCTCAGGGAGGGAACTGAAGCTTTCTTT.

The V gene is TRBV29-1, the J gene TRBJ2-3; 14 positions agree with TRBD2. Trimming at V came to 6 bases and at J to 3 bases, leaving 8 bases not matched to a gene. The CDR3 length is 16 residues. In germline, CDR1 is SQVTM, CDR2 ANQGSEA. Written as DNA, the CDR3 is TGCAGCGTCCGGGCTGGGACTAGCGGGAGTACAGATACGCAGTATTTT. Translation gives CSVRAGTSGSTDTQYF.

This chain connects TRBV2 to TRBJ1-1; D ambiguous. This CDR3 region has 15 residues. Germline CDR1 is SNHLY and CDR2 is FYNNEI. With 8 bases removed from V and 0 bases from J, the gap between germline ends came to 16 bases. DNA of the CDR3: TGTGCCAGCCATCGAAGTGGAGGGTTGAACACTGAAGCTTTCTTT. This sequence encodes CASHRSGGLNTEAFF.

The J gene is TRBJ1-1, the V gene TRBV6-5; D is unresolved. There are 15 residues in the CDR3. Germline lookup yields CDR1 MNHEY and CDR2 SVGAGI. Trimming cost V 0 bases and J 3 bases, with 11 bases left between them. Here the CDR3 reads CASSYSSGGDTEAFF. For the CDR3, the DNA is TGTGCCAGCAGTTACTCTTCAGGAGGCGACACTGAAGCTTTCTTT.

The chain recombines TRBV5-1 with TRBJ1-3; no reliable D call. CDR1 is SGHRS and CDR2 is YFSETQ in the germline V gene. The CDR3 contains 15 residues. The V and J ends lost 0 bases and 0 bases respectively, with 7 bases between them. The CDR3 is CASSLGSSSGNTIYF. Written as DNA, the CDR3 is TGCGCCAGCAGCTTGGGGAGTTCCTCTGGAAACACCATATATTTT.

The rearrangement uses TRBV11-2 and TRBJ2-1, with 9 bases matching TRBD1. The CDR3 spans 14 residues. V lost 3 bases to trimming and J lost 8 bases; unmatched junction nucleotides: 5. Germline V gives CDR1 SGHAT, CDR2 FQNNGV. The CDR3 is CASSLGQGGYEQFF. Written as DNA, the CDR3 is TGTGCCAGCAGCTTGGGACAGGGCGGGTATGAGCAGTTCTTC.

The rearrangement joins TRBV30 to TRBJ1-2, with 7 nucleotides matching TRBD1. The CDR3 totals 18 residues. The J segment lost 4 bases and the V segment lost 3 bases, leaving 20 bases of the junction unmatched. Germline values: CDR1 GTSNPN, CDR2 SVGIG (reference sequence). The DNA for the CDR3 is TGTGCCTGGAGGCATCCCGGGACAGCTCCTCTCCTACTCTATGGCTACACCTTC. Encoded protein: CAWRHPGTAPLLLYGYTF.

The chain is built from TRBV2 and TRBJ1-2; no definite D call. CDR3 length: 13 amino acids. The germline V and J ends were trimmed by 5 bases and 5 bases, with 12 bases remaining between them. Germline assignment: CDR1 SNHLY and CDR2 FYNNEI. The DNA of the CDR3 is TGTGCCAGCAGTATTCAGAATTTATATGGCTACACCTTC. This codes for CASSIQNLYGYTF.